The entry below gives a single TCR beta chain sequence along with its context. This record belongs to a study of T cell changes during pregnancy in multiple sclerosis. This table comes from immunoSEQ multiplex PCR, and its TCRdb copy is limited to in-frame clones, with some not included. Of 35,000 to 55,000 clones listed, around 93% are singletons. Trimming took off 7 bases at V and 4 bases at J, with 16 bases between the two ends. Germline V lookup: CDR1 LNHDA, CDR2 SQIVND (reference sequence). The CDR3 is made up of 14 amino acids. The source is a female donor with multiple sclerosis, enrolled in a pregnancy study. This sequence joins TRBV19 and TRBJ1-1; no clear D. The sequencing here drew on CD8+ T cells from peripheral blood mononuclear cells, taken after pregnancy. As DNA, the CDR3 is TGTGCCAGTACCGTGCAAGGCCGGGGCACTGAAGCTTTCTTT. Translating it yields CASTVQGRGTEAFF.